This T cell receptor (beta chain) was documented in a study of cytomegalovirus exposure and HLA in healthy donors. The overall study: An early release of data contained about 85 million unique TCRs, which came from HLA-typed donors. Notes on the study in general: The authors later found TCR association rates varying by HLA locus, with DRB1 most and HLA-C fewest. Based on reports, TCR beta sequences accurately predicted HLA-A and HLA-B alleles for most subjects.

The primer mix had 60 Vbeta and 13 Jbeta primers. TCRdb's table, derived via immunoSEQ multiplex PCR, lists solely in-frame clones and lacks some. The data hold 90,000 or so clones, with 70% to 85% observed a single time. CDR1 is SGHRS, CDR2 YFSETQ, per germline. Trimming took off 6 bases at V and 4 bases at J, with 13 bases between the two ends. This CDR3 region has 14 residues. On this clone itself: Its specificity is not known.

Sequenced: PBMCs. The origin of this receptor is a man aged 50 to 60 in good health and CMV-seronegative. The rearrangement uses TRBV5-1 and TRBJ2-2; tentatively, D is TRBD1 (5 bases). The CDR3 is CASNHGASTGELFF. The CDR3 nucleotides read TGCGCCAGCAATCATGGGGCTAGCACCGGGGAGCTGTTTTTT.